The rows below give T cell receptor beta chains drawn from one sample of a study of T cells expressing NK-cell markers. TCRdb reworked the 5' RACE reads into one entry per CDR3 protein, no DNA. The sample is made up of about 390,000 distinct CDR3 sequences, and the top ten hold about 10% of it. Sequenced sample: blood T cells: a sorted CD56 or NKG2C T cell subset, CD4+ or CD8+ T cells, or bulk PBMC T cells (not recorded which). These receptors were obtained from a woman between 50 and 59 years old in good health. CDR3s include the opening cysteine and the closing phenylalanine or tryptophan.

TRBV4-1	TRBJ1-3	CASSQRQFLGNTIYF
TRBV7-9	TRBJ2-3	CASSRRRLAGGTDTQYF
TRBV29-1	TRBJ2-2	CSVEQGNRELFF
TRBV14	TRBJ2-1	CASSGTSGIEQFF
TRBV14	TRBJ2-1	CASSQVGLVSYNEQFF
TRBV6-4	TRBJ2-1	CASSYWGTSGRTLGGNEQFF
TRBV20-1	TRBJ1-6	CSARGGQANSPLHF
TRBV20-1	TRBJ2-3	CSARLAGAADTQYF
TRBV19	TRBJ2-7	CASSMGRGGSYEQYF
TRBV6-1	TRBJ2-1	CASSEAYLAGAANSYNEQFF